The clone carrying this T cell receptor (beta chain) turned up a few times. These data belong to a study of beta chain features in type 1 diabetes. Unmatched junction bases numbered 3, after V lost 8 bases and J lost 0 bases. The CDR3 spans 13 residues. CDR1 is MNHEY, CDR2 SMNVEV, per germline (reference sequence). Reverse transcribing all isolated RNA meant expressed TCRB transcripts were sequenced. Roughly 3.6 million reads were obtained on average from naive, central memory and regulatory T cell samples. The method was immunoSEQ multiplex PCR; TCRdb's version includes in-frame clones alone and lacks a portion of them. The table includes roughly 450,000 clones, about 15% detected once.

The chain couples TRBV27 to TRBJ2-5; 7 nucleotides align to TRBD1. The sequencing input was naive CD4+ T cells from blood. This TCR was recovered from a man aged 25-45 years in good health. The chain's CDR3 is CASRGQNQETQYF. CDR3 nucleotide sequence: TGTGCCAGCCGGGGACAGAACCAAGAGACCCAGTACTTC.